Sequencing of this TCR beta chain was carried out in a study of patients and donors after allogeneic stem cell transplantation (dated by TCRdb to about 2020). Libraries were built with RT-PCR. The sample was run on a NextSeq 550. The public sequencing data were trimmed at Q25 with fastp and processed into clonotypes with MiXCR by TCRdb, which kept only in-frame beta chains. Every CDR3 protein is listed once, alongside the most common genes and DNA of its rows. This sample has roughly 880,000 distinct CDR3 sequences in its table, and 15% to 20% of those were observed once. The top ten hold roughly 6% of the sample. This clonotype was observed a handful of times. The target of this receptor is not known. Qualities for individual bases were not recorded, and no much larger clone is one base off. CDR1 and CDR2, per the germline V gene (reference sequence), are DFQATT and SNEGSKA. Taken from cysteine to phenylalanine, the CDR3 has 15 residues. Of all the DNA, just the CDR3 is kept, 45 bases in frame from base 1. Trimming costs V 3 bases and J 8 bases, and their ends lie 20 bases apart.

This sequence originates from a human donor who was either an allogeneic HSCT recipient or a stem cell or donor lymphocyte infusion donor (not recorded which). It is not recorded whose cells these are; they may come from a transplant donor. The chain employs TRBV20-1 and TRBJ2-1; the D gene lacks a confident call. Specimen: blood, either unsorted or a sorted T cell fraction (not recorded which). The nucleotide sequence reads TGCAGTGCTAGTCGGTGGGCTAGTAGTTTGGATGAGCAGTTCTTC. Its coded protein is CSASRWASSLDEQFF.